The rows below give T cell receptor beta chains drawn from one sample of a study of Ad26.COV2.S vaccination and SARS-CoV-2 variants. This table comes from immunoSEQ multiplex PCR, and its TCRdb copy is limited to in-frame clones, with some not included. This sample yields under 400,000 clones, of which more than 75% are seen a single time; about 3.4% belongs to the top ten. The sample here was peripheral blood, taken in a trial of Ad26.COV2.S vaccine versus placebo. Receptor source: a person between 18 and 65 years old who received the Ad26.COV2.S COVID-19 vaccine or a placebo. Both conserved end residues are part of each CDR3. D genes are given only for firm matches. The size entry is marked missing in some rows and otherwise reads once, few, many or a size class.

CDR3 length	J gene	clone size	D gene	V gene	CDR3 DNA	CDR3 protein
15	TRBJ1-5	NA	TRBD1	TRBV7-2	TGTGCCAGCAGCTTTGCGACAGGGGGGAATCAGCCCCAGCATTTT	CASSFATGGNQPQHF
15	TRBJ1-1	NA	NA	TRBV6-1	TGTGCCAGCAGTGAAGTCCCGCTCCTGAACACTGAAGCTTTCTTT	CASSEVPLLNTEAFF
17	TRBJ2-2	NA	TRBD2	TRBV5-1	TGCGCCAGCCCTCCGCTAGCGGGGACCCCGAACACCGGGGAGCTGTTTTTT	CASPPLAGTPNTGELFF
13	TRBJ2-5	NA	NA	TRBV3-1/TRBV3-2	TGTGCCAGCAGCGCGGACACGTCCGAGACCCAGTACTTC	CASSADTSETQYF
14	TRBJ1-5	once	NA	TRBV2	TGTGCCAGCAAGGACAGCCATAGCAATCAGCCCCAGCATTTT	CASKDSHSNQPQHF
15	TRBJ2-1	NA	TRBD1	TRBV3-1/TRBV3-2	TGTGCCAGCAGCCAAGATTGGGACAGCAGCAATGAGCAGTTCTTC	CASSQDWDSSNEQFF
13	TRBJ2-7	NA	TRBD1	TRBV7-2	TGTGCCAGCAGCTTGCAGGGGGCCTACGAGCAGTACTTC	CASSLQGAYEQYF
15	TRBJ1-4	few	TRBD1	TRBV5-1	TGCGCCAGCAGCTTAGGGGACAGGACTAATGAAAAACTGTTTTTT	CASSLGDRTNEKLFF
13	TRBJ1-5	NA	TRBD1	TRBV6-6	TGTGCCAGCAGTGACAGGGAAAATCAGCCCCAGCATTTT	CASSDRENQPQHF
13	TRBJ2-7	NA	NA	TRBV10-3	TGTGCCATCGTGGCGGAGAACTCCTACGAGCAGTACTTC	CAIVAENSYEQYF
15	TRBJ2-7	NA	NA	TRBV9	TGTGCCAGCAGCGTAGGTGGGACCTCTTGGAACGAGCAGTACTTC	CASSVGGTSWNEQYF
17	TRBJ1-3	few	TRBD1	TRBV4-1	TGCGCCAGCAGCCAGAGCGGAAGGACAGGCTCTGGAAACACCATATATTTT	CASSQSGRTGSGNTIYF
12	TRBJ2-7	NA	NA	TRBV2	TGTGCCAGCTCTGTTTTATCCTACGAGCAGTACTTC	CASSVLSYEQYF
18	TRBJ2-3	few	TRBD2	TRBV4-2	TGTGCCAGCAGCCAAGAGACTAGCGGGTGGTCGGCAACAGATACGCAGTATTTT	CASSQETSGWSATDTQYF
15	TRBJ2-1	NA	TRBD2	TRBV10-2	TGCGCCAGTCACTCTAGCGGGGGCTCCTACAATGAGCAGTTCTTC	CASHSSGGSYNEQFF
14	TRBJ2-7	NA	NA	TRBV7-3	TGTGCCAGCAGCCCGCCGGGCGGGGAGAACGAGCAGTACTTC	CASSPPGGENEQYF
13	TRBJ1-2	NA	NA	TRBV5-1	TGCGCCAGCAGCCCTGAAACGTCCTATGGCTACACCTTC	CASSPETSYGYTF
13	TRBJ1-1	NA	NA	TRBV2	TGTGCCAGCAGTGGGGGCCCTGACACTGAAGCTTTCTTT	CASSGGPDTEAFF
15	TRBJ1-4	NA	NA	TRBV6-5	TGTGCCAGCATTTTACCAGGGACGACTAATGAAAAACTGTTTTTT	CASILPGTTNEKLFF
14	TRBJ1-6	NA	NA	TRBV4-3	TGCGCCAGCAGCCAAGATTTCCCGAATTCACCCCTCCACTTT	CASSQDFPNSPLHF
15	TRBJ2-7	NA	TRBD1	TRBV18	TGTGCCAGCTCACCTCTAGGGACAGAAACCTACGAGCAGTACTTC	CASSPLGTETYEQYF
12	TRBJ1-1	few	NA	TRBV3-1/TRBV3-2	TGTGCCAGCAGCCACCGGGGCACTGAAGCTTTCTTT	CASSHRGTEAFF
11	TRBJ2-1	NA	NA	TRBV29-1	TGCAGCGTTGACGGGAGCAATGAGCAGTTCTTC	CSVDGSNEQFF
14	TRBJ1-2	NA	TRBD1	TRBV18	TGTGCCAGCTCAGGGCGACAGGGGGCCGATGGCTACACCTTC	CASSGRQGADGYTF
15	TRBJ2-7	NA	TRBD2	TRBV6-5	TGTGCCAGCACCGCGGGCGTGACTAGCGCCTACGAGCAGTACTTC	CASTAGVTSAYEQYF
14	TRBJ1-1	NA	NA	TRBV10-3	TGTGCCATCAGTGACCCCGGGGGGGACACTGAAGCTTTCTTT	CAISDPGGDTEAFF
11	TRBJ2-6	NA	NA	TRBV6-6	TGTGCCCGGCTCGGGGCCAACGTCCTGACTTTC	CARLGANVLTF
17	TRBJ2-7	NA	NA	TRBV14	TGTGCCAGCAGCCAAGAGCCGGAAAGAGACAGCTCCTACGAGCAGTACTTC	CASSQEPERDSSYEQYF
13	TRBJ2-5	NA	NA	TRBV18	TGTGCCAGCTCACCACCGGTATTGGAGACCCAGTACTTC	CASSPPVLETQYF
15	TRBJ1-2	NA	TRBD1	TRBV7-9	TGTGCCAGCAGTCTAGCAGGGGGGACCAACTATGGCTACACCTTC	CASSLAGGTNYGYTF
15	TRBJ1-1	NA	NA	TRBV19	TGTGCCAGTCGACGCCCGTACGCCGGTAACACTGAAGCTTTCTTT	CASRRPYAGNTEAFF
15	TRBJ1-1	NA	TRBD1	TRBV27	TGTGCCAGCAGGGGGGACAGGGGCTGGAAGACTGAAGCTTTCTTT	CASRGDRGWKTEAFF
12	TRBJ2-7	NA	NA	TRBV7-9	TGTGCCAGCACCTTAACAAGCTACGAGCAGTACTTC	CASTLTSYEQYF
14	TRBJ2-7	NA	NA	TRBV4-1	TGCGCCAGCAGCCAAGATCTCAGGGCCTACGAGCAGTACTTC	CASSQDLRAYEQYF
12	TRBJ2-1	NA	TRBD2	TRBV2	TGTGCCAGCAGGGGACTAGTCAATGAGCAGTTCTTC	CASRGLVNEQFF
14	TRBJ1-5	few	TRBD1	TRBV4-2	TGTGCCAGCAGCCCTTTACAGGGGGTTGAGCCCCAGCATTTT	CASSPLQGVEPQHF
17	TRBJ1-2	NA	NA	TRBV7-2	TGTGCCAGCAGCTTAGACAGGTTGGAAACTGCTGGCTATGGCTACACCTTC	CASSLDRLETAGYGYTF
17	TRBJ2-7	NA	TRBD2	TRBV2	TGTGCCAGCAGTGTAGAGACTAGCGGGGGTTCCTCCTACGAGCAGTACTTC	CASSVETSGGSSYEQYF
16	TRBJ2-6	NA	NA	TRBV5-1	TGCGCCAGCAGCTTGGTGGTCGCCTCTGGGGCCAACGTCCTGACTTTC	CASSLVVASGANVLTF
15	TRBJ2-5	NA	NA	TRBV19	TGTGCCAGTAGTACCATTGCCCCCCTCGGGGAGACCCAGTACTTC	CASSTIAPLGETQYF
14	TRBJ2-7	NA	TRBD1	TRBV29-1	TGCAGCGTTGAGCCGACAGGGGGGAGCTACGAGCAGTACTTC	CSVEPTGGSYEQYF
13	TRBJ1-2	once	NA	TRBV5-4	TGTGCCAGCAGCTTGAGTGGTGGCTATGGCTACACCTTC	CASSLSGGYGYTF
18	TRBJ2-6	NA	NA	TRBV6-1	TGTGCCAGCAGTGATAGTGAGGGCAGCATCTCTGGGGCCAACGTCCTGACTTTC	CASSDSEGSISGANVLTF
13	TRBJ2-2	NA	NA	TRBV9	TGTGCCAGCAGCGTCGAGAACACCGGGGAGCTGTTTTTT	CASSVENTGELFF
14	TRBJ1-1	NA	NA	TRBV6-4	TGTGCCAGCAGTGACGGCAGCGGGAACTGGGAAGCTTTCTTT	CASSDGSGNWEAFF
14	TRBJ1-5	once	NA	TRBV7-2	TGTGCCAGCAGCCTGTACAGAGTAAATCAGCCCCAGCATTTT	CASSLYRVNQPQHF
15	TRBJ2-3	once	TRBD2	TRBV6-4	TGTGCCAGCAGTGAGTCCGGGGGGGCCACAGATACGCAGTATTTT	CASSESGGATDTQYF
15	TRBJ2-2	NA	NA	TRBV3-1/TRBV3-2	TGTGCCAGCAGCCAAGATGAGGAGAGCACCGGGGAGCTGTTTTTT	CASSQDEESTGELFF
16	TRBJ2-2	NA	NA	TRBV6-6	TGTGCCAGCAGCGAGTCCGGGACCGAGAACACCGGGGAGCTGTTTTTT	CASSESGTENTGELFF
14	TRBJ1-5	NA	NA	TRBV6-6	TGTGCCAGCAGTTACTCGGCAGATAGCCAGCCCCAGCATTTT	CASSYSADSQPQHF
13	TRBJ1-2	NA	NA	TRBV12-3/TRBV12-4	TGTGCCAGCAGTTTACAGGGAGGCTATGGCTACACCTTC	CASSLQGGYGYTF
13	TRBJ2-5	NA	NA	TRBV19	TGTGCCAGTAGTAGGCCCGGGGGTGAGACCCAGTACTTC	CASSRPGGETQYF
15	TRBJ1-3	few	NA	TRBV4-3	TGCGCCAGCAGCCAAGATGGGCGCTCTGGAAACACCATATATTTT	CASSQDGRSGNTIYF